The present TCR beta chain was sequenced within a study of T cell changes during pregnancy in multiple sclerosis. Some clones are missing from TCRdb's copy, which holds only in-frame ones; the method was immunoSEQ multiplex PCR. The sample has about 84,000 clones; 90% to 95% are singletons. CDR1 and CDR2 from the germline V gene are SGHRS and YFSETQ. This CDR3 comprises 13 residues. Trimming removed 2 bases from V and 5 bases from J; junction bases left unmatched: 1. The receptor was isolated from a female donor in good health, enrolled as a control in a pregnancy study. The sequencing here drew on peripheral blood, taken in the second trimester of pregnancy. This sequence joins TRBV5-1 and TRBJ1-5; 7 bases are shared with TRBD1. Here the CDR3 DNA reads TGCGCCAGCAGCTTAACAGGGGATCAGCCCCAGCATTTT. This translates into CASSLTGDQPQHF.